This T cell receptor (beta chain) is drawn from a study of T cell repertoires in cytomegalovirus infection. Across the study: Public TCR beta signatures provided an indication of both CMV infection and a matching HLA type.

This clonotype occurred a few times. TCRdb called the reads again in MiXCR, with one record for every CDR3 protein. The profile shows roughly 230,000 distinct CDR3 sequences, roughly 22% of them singletons. The CDR3 consists of 15 residues. CDR1 and CDR2 (germline): MNHEY, SMNVEV (reference sequence). V lost 2 bases and J lost 1, with 11 bases in between. This receptor was identified in a human donor in good health (CMV status not recorded). Some clones in this sample may be carry-over from other donors' samples. The sequenced material came from CD8+ T cells from PBMCs. The chain carries TRBV27 and TRBJ1-1; D is unclear. CDR3 protein: CASSLEIGPNTEAFF. The CDR3 nucleotides are TGTGCCAGCAGTTTAGAGATAGGACCGAACACTGAAGCTTTCTTT.